These 32 T cell receptor beta chains were all obtained from the same sample, sequenced in a study of early T cells in non-severe SARS-CoV-2 infection (dated by TCRdb to about 2021). Receptor libraries were prepared by 5' RACE. These reads were obtained on a NextSeq 500. TCRdb reran the public reads through fastp at Q25 and MiXCR, keeping productive beta chains. Merged by CDR3 protein, the rows form single entries marked with the most common genes and DNA. This sample comprises 35,000 to 50,000 distinct CDR3 sequences, 5.5% to 7% of them detected only once. 4.4% of the sample is taken by the ten largest. The sequences come from whole blood, collected at baseline. These receptors were obtained from an adult who was a healthcare worker with PCR-confirmed SARS-CoV-2 infection or an uninfected control (not recorded which).

This clonotype was found many times. The chain combines TRBV20-1 with TRBJ2-5; D is perhaps TRBD1 or TRBD2 (5 bases each). V shed 1 base and J shed 5 bases, with 5 bases lying between them. The CDR3 has 11 amino acids. Germline CDR1 is DFQATT and CDR2 is SNEGSKA (reference sequence). The CDR3, as DNA: TGCAGTGCTAGAGGGGGGGAGACCCAGTACTTC. Its translation is CSARGGETQYF.

The chain joins TRBV7-2 to TRBJ1-4; D unresolved. CDR3 length: 15 residues. The germline gives CDR1 SGHTA, CDR2 FQGNSA. Trimming cost V 0 bases and J 5 bases, with 10 bases left between them. Here the CDR3 reads CASSLALHKNEKLFF. CDR3 DNA: TGTGCCAGCAGCTTAGCGTTACACAAAAATGAAAAACTGTTTTTT.

This clonotype showed up just a few times. V and J are TRBV27 and TRBJ1-6, with D perhaps TRBD1 (5 bases). Looked up from germline, CDR1 is MNHEY and CDR2 is SMNVEV (reference sequence). V was clipped by 0 bases and J by 9 bases, with 9 bases between them. This CDR3 has 14 amino acids. The CDR3 loop is CASSLSAQGSPLHF. The CDR3 coding sequence is TGTGCCAGCAGTTTATCCGCGCAGGGTTCACCCCTCCACTTT.

This clonotype was counted at least ten times. The chain is built from TRBV5-4 and TRBJ2-1; 7 positions match TRBD2. Losses at the gene ends were 3 bases for V and 2 bases for J; bases not matched to a gene: 8. This CDR3 contains 16 residues. Germline CDR1 and CDR2: SGHNT and YYREEE (reference sequence). In DNA form, the CDR3 reads TGTGCCAGCAGCTCCTTGGCGAGCGGGGCCTACAATGAGCAGTTCTTC. Encoded protein: CASSSLASGAYNEQFF.

The genes are TRBV20-1 and TRBJ1-5; 7 bases fit TRBD1. The CDR3 is 14 amino acids. Trimming removed 2 bases from V and 3 bases from J; junction bases left unmatched: 4. Looked up from germline, CDR1 is DFQATT and CDR2 is SNEGSKA (reference sequence). CDR3 DNA: TGCAGTGCTAGAACAGGGGCCTACAATCAGCCCCAGCATTTT. Amino acid sequence: CSARTGAYNQPQHF.

This clonotype was seen many times. This chain links TRBV4-2 with TRBJ2-3; D is undetermined. CDR3 length: 12 amino acids. V was shortened by 1 base and J by 2 bases, with 1 base between the two germline ends. Per germline, CDR1 LGHNA and CDR2 YNFKEQ. CDR3 protein: CASSQVTDTQYF. The CDR3 coding sequence is TGTGCCAGCAGCCAAGTCACAGATACGCAGTATTTT.

This clonotype appeared many times. The chain is built from TRBV28 and TRBJ1-2; 9 bases are a match to TRBD1. Germline values: CDR1 MDHEN, CDR2 SYDVKM. The CDR3 loop spans 12 amino acids. Trimming took 10 bases from V and 4 from J; bases not matched to a gene: 4. In DNA form, the CDR3 reads TGTGCCACCGGACAGGGGAGCTATGGCTACACCTTC. Its protein product is CATGQGSYGYTF.

This clonotype was counted ten times or more. This chain uses TRBV6-5 with TRBJ1-2; possibly TRBD1 for D (6 bases). Germline assignment: CDR1 MNHEY and CDR2 SVGAGI. This CDR3 region has 18 residues. Trimming took off 0 bases at V and 0 bases at J, with 17 bases between the two ends. CDR3 DNA sequence: TGTGCCAGCAGTTACTCCCTGGGAGGGGGGTTTTCTAACTATGGCTACACCTTC. Protein product: CASSYSLGGGFSNYGYTF.

To note about this clonotype: A read error may be the cause here, since a much bigger clone is one base away. CDR3 sequence (DNA): TGCAGTGCTAGCCGCCGGGGGGAGGGCCTCTATGGCTACACCTTC. This translates into CSASRRGEGLYGYTF. The gene calls are TRBV20-1 and TRBJ1-2; D might be TRBD1 (5 bases). The CDR3 spans 15 residues. The V end lost 3 bases, the J end lost 4 bases, and 18 bases lay between the germline ends. Germline V gives CDR1 DFQATT, CDR2 SNEGSKA (reference sequence).

Ten or more counts support this clonotype. The V gene is TRBV6-5, the J gene TRBJ2-2; 13 positions match TRBD2. The CDR3 runs 17 residues. Looked up from germline, CDR1 is MNHEY and CDR2 is SVGAGI. J gave up 0 bases and V 6 bases, and 4 bases lay outside the gene matches. The CDR3 bases are TGTGCCAGCAGCGGACTAGCGGGAGTGGCGAACACCGGGGAGCTGTTTTTT. Its protein product is CASSGLAGVANTGELFF.

Regarding this clonotype: A much larger clone differs by one base, so this may be a read error. The genes are TRBV30 and TRBJ2-3; 7 positions agree with TRBD1. The germline gives CDR1 GTSNPN, CDR2 SVGIG (reference sequence). CDR3 size: 12 residues. The CDR3: CVWSGQADTQYF. In DNA form, the CDR3 reads TGTGTCTGGAGTGGACAGGCAGATACGCAGTATTTT.

There are many counts of this clonotype. This sequence joins TRBV20-1 and TRBJ2-1; TRBD2 matches 10 bases. The CDR3 contains 14 residues. The V segment lost 3 bases and the J segment 5 bases; nucleotides outside the gene matches: 4. Germline V CDR1 and CDR2: DFQATT, SNEGSKA (reference sequence). DNA of the CDR3: TGCAGTGCTAGGAGTCTAGCGGGAGACAATGAGCAGTTCTTC. It is translated as CSARSLAGDNEQFF.

This sequence joins TRBV3-1 and TRBJ1-2; D perhaps matches TRBD1 (6 bases). This CDR3 has 13 amino acids. Germline V lookup: CDR1 LGHDT, CDR2 YNNKEL (reference sequence). V gave up 4 bases and J gave up 7 bases, with 13 bases separating them. The CDR3 region is CASSLQGKGGYTF. The DNA of the CDR3 is TGTGCCAGCAGCCTCCAGGGGAAAGGTGGCTACACCTTC.

At least ten counts were recorded for this clonotype. This chain links TRBV10-2 with TRBJ2-7; D is possibly TRBD2 (5 bases). The CDR3 covers 15 residues. The V gene lost 3 bases and the J gene lost 9 bases, with 21 bases spanning the gap. Germline V gene lookup returns CDR1 WSHSY and CDR2 SAAADI. The CDR3 sequence: CASSEIDRAGRGQYF. The CDR3, as DNA: TGCGCCAGCAGTGAAATCGATCGGGCGGGCCGCGGGCAGTACTTC.

This clonotype has ten or more counts. This rearrangement joins TRBV10-3 to TRBJ1-5, with 7 bases identical to TRBD1. Germline V CDR1 and CDR2: ENHRY, SYGVKD. The V segment lost 6 bases and the J segment 6 bases; nucleotides outside the gene matches: 8. There are 14 residues in the CDR3. The CDR3 DNA is TGTGCCATCAGGGGGACAGAGCTGGGTCAGCCCCAGCATTTT. Protein: CAIRGTELGQPQHF.

This clonotype was found a few times. The gene calls are TRBV29-1 and TRBJ2-2, with 7 bases that match TRBD1. CDR1 is SQVTM, CDR2 ANQGSEA, per germline. V lost 7 bases, J lost 4 bases, and 9 bases stayed unmatched. The CDR3 length is 14 residues. CDR3 nucleotides: TGCAGCGCGGGACAGTTAGGTGGCACCGGGGAGCTGTTTTTT. It is translated as CSAGQLGGTGELFF.

This clonotype was picked up many times. V is TRBV7-2 and J is TRBJ2-7; 7 nucleotides line up with TRBD2. V lost 6 bases, J lost 0 bases, and 8 bases stayed unmatched. The germline V gene has CDR1 SGHTA and CDR2 FQGNSA. There are 15 residues in the CDR3. CDR3: CASRPAGVSSYEQYF. CDR3 DNA: TGTGCCAGCAGACCCGCGGGGGTGAGCTCCTACGAGCAGTACTTC.

This clonotype was detected many times. The chain employs TRBV27 and TRBJ2-2; TRBD1 agrees at 10 bases. Germline V gene data show CDR1 as MNHEY and CDR2 as SMNVEV (reference sequence). The V and J ends lost 2 bases and 5 bases, in that order; junction bases with no gene match: 14. CDR3 length equals 19 residues. The CDR3 region is CASSLGPGQGVKKTGELFF. CDR3 DNA: TGTGCCAGCAGTTTAGGCCCTGGACAGGGGGTAAAGAAAACCGGGGAGCTGTTTTTT.

This clonotype has a count of ten or more. The chain recombines TRBV11-2 with TRBJ1-3; D is undetermined. CDR3 length equals 16 residues. V lost 1 base and J lost 0, with 10 bases in between. Looked up from germline, CDR1 is SGHAT and CDR2 is FQNNGV. For the CDR3, the DNA is TGTGCCAGCAGCTTAGCTTGGTACAGCTCTGGAAACACCATATATTTT. It yields the protein CASSLAWYSSGNTIYF.

This clonotype was counted many times. The genes are TRBV5-6 and TRBJ2-6, with D possibly TRBD1 on 5 matching bases. The CDR3 totals 16 residues. V shed 4 bases and J shed 4 bases, with 15 bases lying between them. Germline loops: CDR1 SGHDT, CDR2 YYEEEE. The CDR3, as DNA: TGTGCCAGCAGCACCTTGACAGAATGGGGGGCCAACGTCCTGACTTTC. Its protein product is CASSTLTEWGANVLTF.

This clonotype has ten or more counts. The V and J genes are TRBV6-2 or TRBV6-3 and TRBJ1-2; D is perhaps TRBD1 (6 bases). In germline, CDR1 is MNHEY, CDR2 SVGEGT. CDR3 length: 14 amino acids. V dropped 4 bases and J dropped 0 bases, with 9 bases sitting between them. The CDR3 region has the DNA TGTGCCAGCAGTTTGACAGGACCTAACTATGGCTACACCTTC. It is translated as CASSLTGPNYGYTF.

In its sample, this clonotype was seen many times. V and J are TRBV28 and TRBJ1-1; a weak D match, TRBD1 (5 bases). Trimming cost V 5 bases and J 4 bases, with 14 bases left between them. Per the germline V gene, CDR1 is MDHEN and CDR2 is SYDVKM. The CDR3 is 14 amino acids. The CDR3 DNA reads as TGTGCCAGCAGTCTCTCTGGGGGGAGCACTGAAGCTTTCTTT. Residues: CASSLSGGSTEAFF.

This clonotype was found many times. The chain links TRBV4-3 to TRBJ2-3; D is undetermined. Germline V gene sequence: CDR1 LGHNA, CDR2 YSLEER. The V end was cut by 1 base, the J end by 9 bases, with 11 bases between. The CDR3 is 13 amino acids. CDR3 sequence (DNA): TGCGCCAGCAGCCAAGCAAGAGCCTCCACGCAGTATTTT. It translates to CASSQARASTQYF.

This clonotype came up many times. The chain links TRBV6-4 to TRBJ2-3, with TRBD2 as a possible D gene (6 bases). Trimming pared 2 bases from V and 1 base from J, leaving 7 bases between. The CDR3 extends over 14 amino acids. Germline loops: CDR1 MRHNA, CDR2 SNTAGT. The CDR3 loop reads CASSDASGTDTQYF. The CDR3 coding sequence is TGTGCCAGCAGTGACGCTAGCGGCACAGATACGCAGTATTTT.

Ten or more counts support this clonotype. The chain links TRBV30 to TRBJ2-2; 7 nucleotides agree with TRBD1. The V gene end was trimmed by 5 bases and the J gene end by 4 bases; junction bases not matched to a gene: 7. The germline gives CDR1 GTSNPN, CDR2 SVGIG (reference sequence). CDR3 length: 14 residues. The CDR3 bases are TGTGCCTGGGGAAAAGGGGGCGTCACCGGGGAGCTGTTTTTT. This sequence encodes CAWGKGGVTGELFF.

The V call is TRBV29-1, the J call TRBJ2-7; D gene uncertain. Germline V gene data show CDR1 as SQVTM and CDR2 as ANQGSEA. V was clipped by 0 bases and J by 6 bases, with 9 bases between them. The CDR3 sequence is 12 residues long. Written as DNA, the CDR3 is TGCAGCGTTGAAGATCTGCTAGGCGAGCAGTACTTC. Protein product: CSVEDLLGEQYF.

The count of this clonotype is one. A much more abundant neighbour one base away suggests this may be a read error. The rearrangement links TRBV5-1 to TRBJ2-5; a weak D match, TRBD2 (6 bases). The CDR3 sequence is 14 residues long. CDR1 SGHRS and CDR2 YFSETQ come from the germline V gene. The CDR3, as DNA: TGCGCCAGCAGCATGTCTTGGAGGGCAGAGACCCAGAACTTC. Protein: CASSMSWRAETQNF.

This clonotype was counted at least ten times. The chain links TRBV29-1 to TRBJ2-3, with 10 positions matching TRBD2. This CDR3 has 13 residues. Germline CDR1 and CDR2: SQVTM and ANQGSEA. V lost 7 bases, J lost 1 base, and 2 bases stayed unmatched. The CDR3 loop is CSGLAGGTDTQYF. The CDR3 DNA reads as TGCAGCGGTCTAGCGGGGGGCACAGATACGCAGTATTTT.

This clonotype showed up many times. The genes are TRBV30 and TRBJ2-1; the D is unclear. This CDR3 spans 16 amino acids. Germline CDR1 is GTSNPN and CDR2 is SVGIG (reference sequence). The V and J ends lost 2 bases and 3 bases respectively, with 17 bases between them. The CDR3 DNA is TGTGCCTGGAGTCGGTTTGGTACATCGAACTACAATGAGCAGTTCTTC. Amino acids: CAWSRFGTSNYNEQFF.

Only a few counts were recorded for this clonotype. As DNA, the CDR3 is TGTGCCAGCAGCAAAAAAGGCACAGGTAAATCCAATGAGCAGTTCTTC. It specifies CASSKKGTGKSNEQFF. The chain links TRBV21-1 to TRBJ2-1; the D call TRBD1 from the table was never checked on the DNA. TRBV21-1 is termed a pseudogene. This CDR3 has 16 amino acids.

This clonotype was found many times. This rearrangement joins TRBV10-3 to TRBJ2-2, with unresolved D. The CDR3 runs 13 residues. V shed 3 bases and J shed 4 bases, with 6 bases lying between them. CDR1 and CDR2 from the germline V gene are ENHRY and SYGVKD. CDR3 sequence (DNA): TGTGCCATCAGTGACCCATCCACCGGGGAGCTGTTTTTT. Encoded protein: CAISDPSTGELFF.

CDR3: CASGLGQGANTGELFF. The CDR3 nucleotides are TGTGCTAGTGGTTTGGGCCAGGGGGCGAACACCGGGGAGCTGTTTTTT. V and J are TRBV12-5 and TRBJ2-2, with TRBD1 matching over 7 bases. CDR3 length: 16 residues. Per germline, CDR1 LGHNT and CDR2 FRNRAP. V gave up 1 base and J gave up 0 bases; unmatched junction bases: 2. Together with reference TRBV12-5 and TRBJ2-2, the CDR3 gives the full variable domain: DARVTQTPRHKVTEMGQEVTMRCQPILGHNTVFWYRQTMMQGLELLAYFRNRAPLDDSGMPKDRFSAEMPDATLATLKIQPSEPRDSAVYFCASGLGQGANTGELFFGEGSRLTVL.